This TCR beta chain was documented in a study of T cells in Graves' hyperthyroidism and ophthalmopathy. General study points: Blood also held most thyroid clonotypes expanded beyond 0.001. For ophthalmopathy, model prediction preceded onset by a median about six months.

Germline values: CDR1 MNHNS, CDR2 SASEGT. V gave up 7 bases and J gave up 4 bases; unmatched junction bases: 7. The CDR3 sequence is 14 residues long. As concerns this clonotype: What it binds is unknown.

With duration under 3 months, ophthalmopathy was active: Clinical Activity Score at least 3, NOSPECS at least 4. Lactation, pregnancy, other autoimmune disease or uncontrolled infection excluded patients. The investigators amplified TCR beta CDR3 regions from RNA transcripts. HTBI primers were used for first-round RT-PCR of the TCR CDR3. TCRdb re-called the multiplex PCR reads through MiXCR, storing one row per CDR3 protein. Among 450,000 to 650,000 distinct CDR3 sequences listed, approximately 17% were seen once. The source is a woman aged 18-29 years with Graves' ophthalmopathy. The chain has TRBV6-1 and TRBJ2-7, with 10 bases fitting TRBD1. Sequencing used blood. The CDR3 DNA sequence: TGTGCCAGCAATCCGACAGGGGGCGGTTACGAGCAGTACTTC. It specifies CASNPTGGGYEQYF.